This T cell receptor beta chain came from a study of blood T cell repertoires in COVID-19. Turning to the study itself: T cells, B-cell-depleted T cells, or PBMCs supplied cDNA or gDNA.

Original methodology: It was from reference gene primer amplification that nucleated cell counts were estimated. This table comes from immunoSEQ multiplex PCR, and its TCRdb copy is limited to in-frame clones, with some not included. Clone size and the V and J calls come from that table; the DNA yielded D and trimming. The data contain around 700,000 clones, 80% to 90% of them seen just once; the ten biggest clones take up approximately 0.3%. The CDR3 consists of 14 residues. Germline lookup yields CDR1 KGHDR and CDR2 SFDVKD. V lost 0 bases to trimming and J lost 8 bases, with 12 bases between them. The chain carries TRBV24-1 and TRBJ1-1; D remains unclear. The source of this sequence is a woman between 18 and 29 years old with acute or convalescent COVID-19. The sample taken for sequencing was peripheral blood. The CDR3 loop reads CATSDLPGSTEAFF. The CDR3 nucleotides read TGTGCCACCAGTGATTTGCCCGGGTCGACCGAAGCTTTCTTT.